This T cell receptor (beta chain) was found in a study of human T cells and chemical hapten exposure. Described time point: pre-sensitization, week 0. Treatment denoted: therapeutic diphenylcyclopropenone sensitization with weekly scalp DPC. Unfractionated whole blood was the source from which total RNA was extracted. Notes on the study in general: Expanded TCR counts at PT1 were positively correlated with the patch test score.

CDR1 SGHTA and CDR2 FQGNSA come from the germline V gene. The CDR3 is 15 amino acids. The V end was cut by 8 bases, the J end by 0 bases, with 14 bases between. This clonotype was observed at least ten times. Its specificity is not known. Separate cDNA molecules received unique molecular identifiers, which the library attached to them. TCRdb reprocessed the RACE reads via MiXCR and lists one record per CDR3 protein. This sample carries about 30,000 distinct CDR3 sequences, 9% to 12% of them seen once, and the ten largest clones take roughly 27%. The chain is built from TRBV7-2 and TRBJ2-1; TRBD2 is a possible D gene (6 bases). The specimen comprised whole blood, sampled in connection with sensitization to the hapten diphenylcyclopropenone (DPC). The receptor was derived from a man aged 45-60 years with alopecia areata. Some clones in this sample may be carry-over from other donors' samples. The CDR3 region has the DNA TGTGCCAGCGGCCTGGACGGGAGCTCCTACAATGAGCAGTTCTTC. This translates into CASGLDGSSYNEQFF.